This T cell receptor beta chain was observed in a study of beta chain features in type 1 diabetes. Study in general: Similarity in age, gender and cell yields was seen between patients and healthy donors. Findings and caveats of the study: Type 1 diabetes patients showed a moderate but significant shortening of TCRB CDR3s in all four CD4+ subsets. Cells with high TCR expression could be over-represented by cDNA sequencing.

Per germline, CDR1 SGHTA and CDR2 FQGNSA. Trimming cost V 5 bases and J 4 bases, with 6 bases left between them. CDR3 size: 12 residues. Every bit of the isolated RNA underwent reverse transcription, so sequencing read expressed TCRB transcripts. Method: immunoSEQ multiplex PCR; TCRdb's copy keeps in-frame clones and lacks some. The table records hundreds of thousands of clones, 13% of them present only once. As to this clone: Antigen: not known. Other nucleotide sequences from this sample produce the same CDR3.

The V call is TRBV7-2, the J call TRBJ1-5; no clear D. The clonotype originates from a man aged 18 to 30 with type 1 diabetes. Sample: naive CD4+ T cells from blood. The CDR3 sequence: CASSLQNQPQHF. DNA of the CDR3: TGTGCCAGCAGCCTCCAAAATCAGCCCCAGCATTTT.